The clone carrying this T cell receptor beta chain was recorded once. The target antigen is unknown. V lost 8 bases and J 8 bases, leaving 10 bases between the germline ends. The CDR3 extends over 11 amino acids. Germline loops: CDR1 SEHNR, CDR2 FQNEAQ (reference sequence). This record belongs to a study of blood T cells in healthy people across ages. As for the study in general: Per two T cells, template switching captured roughly one barcoded beta molecule. Findings of the study overall: Whereas aged donors had fewer naive CD4+ cells, long-lived donors had more of them and higher diversity.

The authors ran a second PCR of roughly 6 to 11 cycles using a sample-barcoded 5' primer and a J-beta primer mix. TCRdb used MiXCR to reprocess the 5' RACE reads, holding one entry per CDR3 protein. In the table there are around 1.5 million distinct CDR3 sequences, 59% of which are singletons. The chain carries TRBV7-9 and TRBJ2-1; D is perhaps TRBD2 (6 bases). The receptor was derived from a man younger than 35 in good health. Source material: blood. CDR3 nucleotides: TGTGCCAGCCGGGGGACTGATGAGCAGTTCTTC. This codes for CASRGTDEQFF.